This TCR beta chain originates from a study of T cell repertoires in ileal Crohn's disease. This clone is a singleton in its sample. Per sample, roughly 0.45 micrograms of biopsy DNA were TCRB immunosequenced. Generated by immunoSEQ multiplex PCR, the TCRdb table keeps only in-frame clones and is missing some. Of 9,600 or so clones in the sample, less than 85% are singletons; the top ten hold about 25%. Eligibility required adulthood, ileal or ileocolonic Crohn's disease and indicated ileocolonic resection. Germline V CDR1 and CDR2: LNHDA, SQIVND (reference sequence). The CDR3 extends over 15 amino acids. The ends lost 6 bases at V and 4 bases at J; junction bases unmatched: 11.

This rearrangement joins TRBV19 to TRBJ1-1, with 7 bases lining up with TRBD1. The source of this sequence is an adult with Crohn's disease. Sequences were obtained from ileal tissue. CDR3 residues: CASRKGQLGGTEAFF. CDR3 nucleotide sequence: TGTGCCAGTAGAAAGGGACAGCTCGGGGGCACTGAAGCTTTCTTT.